This entry lists 19 T cell receptor beta chains sequenced from one sample in a study of blood T cell repertoires in COVID-19. Libraries were prepared by immunoSEQ multiplex PCR; TCRdb keeps only in-frame clonotypes and omits some of them. The repertoire has 150,000 to 200,000 clones, 65% to 85% of them found once; the top ten carry under 15%. Specimen: PBMCs or T cells enriched from blood (not recorded which). Receptors originate from a woman aged 55-69 years who had recovered from COVID-19.

The chain is built from TRBV5-6 and TRBJ1-2; maybe TRBD1 (5 bases). Germline-derived CDR1 and CDR2 are SGHDT and YYEEEE. The V and J ends lost 2 bases and 8 bases respectively, with 13 bases between them. The CDR3 totals 13 residues. CDR3 coding DNA: TGTGCCAGCAGCTTTGGCAGGGAGGGCGGCTACACCTTC. Protein: CASSFGREGGYTF.

This sequence joins TRBV5-1 and TRBJ1-5, with 8 bases lining up with TRBD1. J lost 6 bases, V lost 8 bases, and 10 bases had no gene match. The germline CDR1 and CDR2 sequences are SGHRS and YFSETQ. There are 14 residues in the CDR3. The DNA for the CDR3 is TGCGCCAGTTCGATTGACAGGGGAAGTCAGCCCCAGCATTTT. Its translation: CASSIDRGSQPQHF.

The gene calls are TRBV27 and TRBJ2-7; 10 bases align to TRBD1. From germline, CDR1 is MNHEY and CDR2 SMNVEV (reference sequence). The CDR3 is 15 amino acids. V shed 2 bases and J 6 bases; nucleotides not matched to a gene: 7. This chain's CDR3 is CASSLRRTGGGEQYF. The DNA of the CDR3 is TGTGCCAGCAGTTTACGTAGGACAGGGGGAGGCGAGCAGTACTTC.

The V and J genes are TRBV27 and TRBJ2-3, with 10 nucleotides matching TRBD1. J lost 2 bases, V lost 3 bases, and 5 bases had no gene match. This CDR3 contains 16 residues. The germline gives CDR1 MNHEY, CDR2 SMNVEV (reference sequence). The CDR3 sequence is CASSFRDRGHTDTQYF. CDR3 bases: TGTGCCAGCAGTTTCCGGGACAGGGGACACACAGATACGCAGTATTTT.

The genes are TRBV3-1 (or the pseudogene TRBV3-2) and TRBJ1-2; TRBD1 might be the D (5 bases). This CDR3 is built from 13 residues. V was shortened by 8 bases and J by 4 bases, with 14 bases between the two germline ends. Germline V gives CDR1 LGHDT, CDR2 YNNKEL (reference sequence). The CDR3 bases are TGTGCCAGCGGGGCCCAGGGATCCTATGGCTACACCTTC. Translated: CASGAQGSYGYTF.

This clone was picked up a small number of times. The rearrangement uses TRBV28 and TRBJ1-5; TRBD1 aligns across 7 bases. Losses at the gene ends were 10 bases for V and 4 bases for J; bases not matched to a gene: 7. CDR3 size: 13 residues. Germline V CDR1 and CDR2: MDHEN, SYDVKM. The CDR3 DNA follows: TGTGCCATCTGGGACAGTCCGAATCAGCCCCAGCATTTT. It codes for CAIWDSPNQPQHF. The full variable domain, rest sourced from reference TRBV28 and TRBJ1-5, is DVKVTQSSRYLVKRTGEKVFLECVQDMDHENMFWYRQDPGLGLRLIYFSYDVKMKEKGDIPEGYSVSREKKERFSLILESASTNQTSMYLCAIWDSPNQPQHFGDGTRLSIL.

CDR3 sequence reads: CASSAQAGGQETQYF. The CDR3 DNA reads TGTGCCAGCAGTGCCCAAGCGGGGGGGCAAGAGACCCAGTACTTC. V usage is TRBV2 and J usage is TRBJ2-5; 10 positions match TRBD2. The CDR3 runs to 15 residues. Germline assignment: CDR1 SNHLY and CDR2 FYNNEI. J lost 2 bases, V lost 4 bases, and 4 bases had no gene match.

The J gene is TRBJ2-2, the V gene TRBV19, with TRBD1 matching 9 bases. From germline, CDR1 is LNHDA and CDR2 SQIVND (reference sequence). The CDR3 length is 16 residues. V lost 6 bases to trimming and J lost 4 bases; unmatched junction nucleotides: 9. The CDR3 nucleotides read TGTGCCAGTAGGTGGGCGACAGGGGGTGTCACCGGGGAGCTGTTTTTT. Translating it yields CASRWATGGVTGELFF.

This chain connects TRBV5-1 to TRBJ1-1; D perhaps matches TRBD1 (6 bases). Germline-derived CDR1 and CDR2 are SGHRS and YFSETQ. The CDR3 is 13 amino acids. V was trimmed by 5 bases and J by 3 bases, leaving 11 bases between them. The CDR3 region is CASSLSGDTEAFF. The CDR3 nucleotides read TGCGCCAGCAGTCTATCAGGGGACACTGAAGCTTTCTTT.

The genes are TRBV4-2 and TRBJ1-5; TRBD1 agrees at 7 bases. CDR1 and CDR2 (germline): LGHNA, YNFKEQ. CDR3 length: 16 residues. V shed 4 bases, J shed 4 bases, and the junction held 10 bases outside the gene matches. Here the CDR3 reads CASSPGTAGANQPQHF. In DNA form, the CDR3 reads TGTGCCAGCAGCCCGGGGACAGCCGGGGCGAATCAGCCCCAGCATTTT.

This rearrangement joins TRBV18 to TRBJ1-1, with 9 bases that match TRBD1. Germline CDR1 KGHSH, CDR2 LQKENI. J was trimmed by 3 bases and V by 2 bases; bases with no gene match: 4. The CDR3 loop spans 15 amino acids. In DNA, the CDR3 is TGTGCCAGCTCACCAAACAGGGGGCTGGACACTGAAGCTTTCTTT. Its translation: CASSPNRGLDTEAFF.

This clone was detected a few times. V gene TRBV5-1 combines with J gene TRBJ2-5; D may be TRBD1 (6 bases). Germline V gene sequence: CDR1 SGHRS, CDR2 YFSETQ. The V and J ends lost 0 bases and 4 bases respectively, with 7 bases between them. The CDR3 totals 13 residues. This CDR3 is CASSLEGGETQYF. The DNA of the CDR3 is TGCGCCAGCAGCTTGGAAGGGGGAGAGACCCAGTACTTC.

The gene calls are TRBV28 and TRBJ2-7; 8 nucleotides align to TRBD2. Germline V CDR1 and CDR2: MDHEN, SYDVKM. CDR3 length: 14 amino acids. V dropped 2 bases and J dropped 2; count of bases not matched to a gene: 2. CDR3 region: CASSLAGGAYEQYF. CDR3 coding DNA: TGTGCCAGCAGTTTAGCGGGGGGAGCCTACGAGCAGTACTTC.

The V and J genes are TRBV15 and TRBJ1-1, with 7 bases identical to TRBD1. Losses at the gene ends were 0 bases for V and 3 bases for J; bases not matched to a gene: 1. The CDR3 length is 14 residues. Germline assignment: CDR1 LNHNV and CDR2 YYDKDF (reference sequence). The CDR3 is CATSRETGYTEAFF. In DNA, the CDR3 is TGTGCCACCAGCAGAGAGACAGGGTACACTGAAGCTTTCTTT.

V gene TRBV2 combines with J gene TRBJ2-7; D not resolved. Per the germline V gene, CDR1 is SNHLY and CDR2 is FYNNEI. This CDR3 comprises 12 residues. V gave up 6 bases and J gave up 2 bases, with 8 bases separating them. CDR3 nucleotides: TGTGCCAGCAGGTCACACCCCTACGAGCAGTACTTC. Amino acids: CASRSHPYEQYF.

CDR3: CASSPAGQGLGKLFF. CDR3 sequence (DNA): TGTGCCAGCAGCCCGGCGGGACAGGGGTTAGGAAAACTGTTTTTT. The chain combines TRBV7-2 with TRBJ1-4; 10 nucleotides align to TRBD1. The CDR3 covers 15 residues. The germline gives CDR1 SGHTA, CDR2 FQGNSA. V was pared by 5 bases and J by 10 bases, with 10 bases of the junction left unmatched.

This clone has a single count. V and J are TRBV29-1 and TRBJ1-1, with D hard to call. The germline V gene has CDR1 SQVTM and CDR2 ANQGSEA. Trimming shortened V by 6 bases and J by 4 bases, and 12 bases separated the two germline ends. The CDR3 has 12 amino acids. CDR3 bases: TGCAGCGTCAGGTGGGGAGGCACTGAAGCTTTCTTT. Its protein product is CSVRWGGTEAFF.

CDR3 protein: CASSESGVYEQYF. The CDR3 DNA is TGCGCCAGCAGTGAGTCGGGAGTATACGAGCAGTACTTC. This chain uses TRBV10-1 with TRBJ2-7; possible D gene TRBD2, 5 bases. This CDR3 has 13 residues. Per the germline V gene, CDR1 is WNHNN and CDR2 is SYGVQD (reference sequence). Trimming pared 0 bases from V and 4 bases from J, leaving 7 bases between.

This chain connects TRBV10-3 to TRBJ2-1; D may be TRBD1 (6 bases). Trimming took 3 bases from V and 4 from J, leaving 10 bases between them. This CDR3 region has 14 residues. Germline V gene sequence: CDR1 ENHRY, CDR2 SYGVKD. The CDR3 loop reads CAISDTTGYNEQFF. The CDR3 DNA sequence: TGTGCCATCAGTGACACAACAGGGTACAATGAGCAGTTCTTC.